This is a list of T cell receptor beta chains from one sample in a study of blood T cell repertoires in COVID-19. The assay was immunoSEQ multiplex PCR, and TCRdb's table has in-frame clones only and misses some. The table records over 250,000 clones, 80% to 95% of them present only once. Sequenced material: PBMCs or T cells enriched from blood (not recorded which). The source is a woman under 40 who had recovered from COVID-19. CDR3s include the opening cysteine and the closing phenylalanine or tryptophan. The D gene is left open where the match is weak. Expanded clones get a size class; other rows say once, few or many, or leave the size out.

CDR3 protein	CDR3 DNA	V gene	J gene	D gene	clone size
CASSLVQAQDEQYF	TGTGCCAGCAGCTTAGTCCAGGCACAGGACGAGCAGTACTTC	TRBV7-9	TRBJ2-7	.	.
CASSGLAVDTQYF	TGTGCCAGTAGTGGACTAGCGGTGGATACGCAGTATTTT	TRBV19	TRBJ2-3	TRBD2	.
CASSPLSYNEQFF	TGTGCCAGCAGTCCTCTTTCCTACAATGAGCAGTTCTTC	TRBV28	TRBJ2-1	.	.
CASSPPYRQPQHF	TGTGCCAGCAGTCCTCCGTACCGGCAGCCCCAGCATTTT	TRBV28	TRBJ1-5	.	once
CASSVGLAGVGETQYF	TGTGCCAGCAGCGTAGGACTAGCGGGAGTTGGGGAGACCCAGTACTTC	TRBV9	TRBJ2-5	TRBD2	.
CASSPLGQGLTGTGNTIYF	TGTGCCAGCTCACCTCTCGGACAGGGGTTAACTGGCACTGGAAACACCATATATTTT	TRBV18	TRBJ1-3	TRBD1	.
CASSLVRDNEQFF	TGTGCCAGCAGTTTGGTCAGGGACAATGAGCAGTTCTTC	TRBV12-3/TRBV12-4	TRBJ2-1	.	once
CASSLSTSGRVNEQYF	TGTGCCAGCAGCTTATCGACTAGCGGGAGGGTAAACGAGCAGTACTTC	TRBV7-6	TRBJ2-7	TRBD2	.
CASSPLPTGSKETQYF	TGTGCCAGCAGCCCATTACCGACAGGATCCAAAGAGACCCAGTACTTC	TRBV7-3	TRBJ2-5	.	.
CASSESLAGSQADTQYF	TGTGCCAGCAGTGAAAGCCTAGCGGGTTCTCAGGCAGATACGCAGTATTTT	TRBV2	TRBJ2-3	TRBD2	.
CASSQTGAGGYTF	TGTGCCAGCAGCCAGACAGGGGCCGGCGGCTACACCTTC	TRBV7-9	TRBJ1-2	TRBD1	.
CASSSGTGGIQQYF	TGTGCCAGCAGCTCTGGGACAGGGGGGATACAGCAGTACTTC	TRBV7-9	TRBJ2-7	TRBD1	.
CSVADRGLFGYTF	TGCAGCGTTGCTGACAGGGGGCTGTTTGGCTACACCTTC	TRBV29-1	TRBJ1-2	TRBD1	few
CASSPRLRREEYNEQFF	TGTGCCAGCAGCCCCCGCCTTCGGCGGGAGGAATACAATGAGCAGTTCTTC	TRBV9	TRBJ2-1	TRBD2	once
CAWSATQSGRYRYEQYF	TGTGCCTGGAGTGCAACCCAAAGCGGGAGGTACCGCTACGAGCAGTACTTC	TRBV30	TRBJ2-7	TRBD2	.
CASSFYPSGNYEQYF	TGTGCCAGCAGCTTTTATCCTAGCGGGAACTACGAGCAGTACTTC	TRBV11-2	TRBJ2-7	TRBD2	.
CASSSQNDGARELFF	TGTGCCAGCAGTTCCCAAAACGATGGGGCCCGGGAGCTGTTTTTT	TRBV28	TRBJ2-2	.	once
CASSEPRTGSIEAFF	TGTGCCAGCAGTGAACCCAGGACAGGGTCGATTGAAGCTTTCTTT	TRBV6-1	TRBJ1-1	TRBD1	.
CASSTTGGNGYTF	TGTGCCAGCAGTACGACAGGGGGCAATGGCTACACCTTC	TRBV12-3/TRBV12-4	TRBJ1-2	TRBD1	.
CASSLGQRNQPQHF	TGTGCCAGCAGTTTAGGGCAGAGAAATCAGCCCCAGCATTTT	TRBV28	TRBJ1-5	.	.
CASSLTSSGNTIYF	TGTGCCAGCAGCTTGACATCCTCTGGAAACACCATATATTTT	TRBV7-3	TRBJ1-3	.	few
CASKLAGGPSYNEQFF	TGTGCCAGTAAACTAGCGGGAGGGCCGTCCTACAATGAGCAGTTCTTC	TRBV19	TRBJ2-1	TRBD2	.
CASSQDTDRVYNSPLHF	TGTGCCAGCAGCCAAGATACGGACAGAGTTTATAATTCACCCCTCCACTTT	TRBV3-1/TRBV3-2	TRBJ1-6	.	.
CASSLQSPEGLGVPLFFF	TGTGCCAGCAGTTTACAGTCCCCGGAGGGACTAGGGGTCCCCCTCTTTTTCTTC	TRBV28	TRBJ2-1	TRBD2	.
CAISERGDGDTQYF	TGTGCCATCAGTGAGAGGGGCGACGGCGATACGCAGTATTTT	TRBV10-3	TRBJ2-3	.	few
CASSLGGDGYTGELFF	TGTGCCAGCAGCTTGGGGGGGGACGGTTACACCGGGGAGCTGTTTTTT	TRBV5-4	TRBJ2-2	.	.
CASSYGTSGSIANPGELFF	TGTGCCAGCAGTTACGGGACTAGCGGGAGTATAGCTAATCCCGGGGAGCTGTTTTTT	TRBV6-2/TRBV6-3	TRBJ2-2	TRBD2	.
CASSPSVTDTQYF	TGTGCCAGCAGTCCTAGCGTCACAGATACGCAGTATTTT	TRBV27	TRBJ2-3	.	.
CASSLSTGGYGYTF	TGCGCCAGCAGCCTTTCGACAGGGGGTTATGGCTACACCTTC	TRBV4-1	TRBJ1-2	TRBD1	.
CASSLEAGVPFTDTQYF	TGTGCCAGCAGCTTAGAGGCAGGGGTGCCCTTCACAGATACGCAGTATTTT	TRBV7-6	TRBJ2-3	.	.
CAGGTGYVGSPLHF	TGTGCCGGAGGGACAGGGTATGTCGGATCACCCCTCCACTTT	TRBV2	TRBJ1-6	TRBD1	.
CASTLDDRVSYNEQFF	TGTGCCAGCACCCTAGACGACAGGGTCTCCTACAATGAGCAGTTCTTC	TRBV28	TRBJ2-1	TRBD1	.
CASRPSNSYNEQFF	TGTGCCAGTAGGCCAAGCAACTCCTACAATGAGCAGTTCTTC	TRBV19	TRBJ2-1	.	once
CATRNYSMENTEAFF	TGTGCCACGCGAAACTATTCTATGGAGAACACTGAAGCTTTCTTT	TRBV10-3	TRBJ1-1	.	.